This is a list of T cell receptor beta chains from one sample in a study of control samples from healthy donors and cancer patients. Clones were read by immunoSEQ multiplex PCR, and TCRdb kept only the in-frame ones, dropping some. Here the sample spans 90,000 or so clones, about 88% being singletons. Sequencing used blood. All receptors derive from a woman aged 45-65 years in good health. Both conserved end residues are part of each CDR3. Part of the rows lack a size; the others show once, few, many or a class for expanded clones.

v_gene | abundance | CDR3aa
TRBV4-1 | - | CASSQATIAGAPYEQYF
TRBV27 | - | CASSQPGYSYNEQFF
TRBV28 | - | CASGHRAMNTEAFF
TRBV7-2 | once | CASSGQGLSGANVLTF
TRBV27 | - | CASSSGGGLDVDEQYF
TRBV6-5 | few | CASSPKRTVYGYTF
TRBV5-4 | - | CASSLVGTGKSYEQYF
TRBV4-3 | - | CASSRDPGVETQYF
TRBV29-1 | - | CSVGGLAADTQYF
TRBV6-1 | once | CASSEGNRWQNYGYTF
TRBV5-4 | - | CASSPPPGTKGHNEQFF
TRBV28 | - | CASSFVSGRAVTDTQYF
TRBV7-3 | - | CASSPEGRLGEQYF
TRBV6-5 | once | CASSSATAGSPLHF
TRBV5-5 | - | CASSFWSSAKNIQYF
TRBV5-1 | once | CASRLAPGTGRSYEQYF
TRBV11-2 | - | CASSLQKPLEGEQYF
TRBV19 | - | CASSIGGQGNYGYTF
TRBV3-1/TRBV3-2 | - | CASSLGRLLVNEQFF
TRBV27 | - | CASSLGSFRGTNEKLFF
TRBV27 | - | CASSLQGGSHQHF
TRBV7-9 | - | CASSLAGTSQPQHF
TRBV12-3/TRBV12-4 | - | CASSSGGEQYF
TRBV18 | once | CASSSTPQGLGYTF
TRBV12-3/TRBV12-4 | once | CASSHPGPLEAFF
TRBV6-2/TRBV6-3 | - | CASSYSLLQRYSYNEQFF
TRBV5-1 | - | CASSLAVGGNEKLFF
TRBV11-2 | - | CASSLVEGSGNTIYF
TRBV6-6 | once | CASSSEQGIQPQHF
TRBV28 | few | CASMGAGPQLLYEQYF
TRBV6-1 | - | CASSEASALGFPHF
TRBV12-5 | - | CASGLPPGLRGGNTIYF
TRBV19 | - | CASSLWGLEETQYF
TRBV29-1 | - | CSVNPGQGNEKLFF
TRBV7-8 | - | CASSRGRVGQETQYF
TRBV24-1 | few | CATIIGGVADRLRSNQPQHF
TRBV7-3 | - | CASSLVAGGSTGELFF
TRBV11-3 | - | CASSFMGRGNSPLHF
TRBV18 | once | CASRGQGSFQETQYF
TRBV6-5 | - | CASSSRETQYF
TRBV25-1 | - | CASRTWRGEAFF
TRBV27 | - | CASSLTAGSYNEQFF
TRBV5-4 | few | CASSWAGGTEAFF
TRBV3-1/TRBV3-2 | - | CASSQSLAGGSENTQYF
TRBV5-8 | - | CASSWTGTMNTEAFF
TRBV6-5 | few | CASATQRGNQPQHF
TRBV7-9 | - | CASSLTGTGGDGYTF
TRBV27 | - | CASSFFHPGLAGDEQYF
TRBV5-6 | - | CASSGGQGSYNEQFF
TRBV7-2 | - | CASTLGANYEQYF
TRBV6-2/TRBV6-3 | - | CASSYSSGGGFSPLHF
TRBV23-1 | - | CASRFPDQGCQPQHF
TRBV9 | - | CASSFGQTYNEQFF
TRBV6-1 | - | CASSERRQTGVEKLFF
TRBV24-1 | - | CATSDVTQTGFSYEQYF